The clone carrying this TCR beta chain was detected only a few times. The junction had 8 bases not matched to a gene; V was cut back by 5 bases and J by 3 bases. The CDR3 loop spans 15 amino acids. Germline V gene data show CDR1 as SGHTA and CDR2 as FQGNSA. Primers used in a second PCR of about 6 to 11 cycles were a sample-barcoded 5' primer and a J-beta primer mix. TCRdb processed the 5' RACE reads anew with MiXCR; each CDR3 protein has one entry. The sample holds some 690,000 distinct CDR3 sequences, 22% seen once. The sample originates from a study of blood T cells in healthy people across ages. This sequence was found in a man between 70 and 80 years old in good health. J is TRBJ2-3 and V is TRBV7-2, with 7 bases identical to TRBD2. Sequencing was performed on blood. In nucleotides, the CDR3 is TGTGCCAGCAGCCGAGCGGGGCGCCAAACAGATACGCAGTATTTT. Amino acids: CASSRAGRQTDTQYF.